A selection of T cell receptor beta chains follows, all from one sample in a study of T-cell memory formation after mild COVID-19. TCRdb reanalysed the 5' RACE reads using MiXCR and keeps one entry per CDR3 protein. The sample comprises 450,000 to 700,000 distinct CDR3 sequences, 15% to 20% of which are singletons, and more than 10% rests with the top ten. Sequenced material: PBMCs or a T cell subset sorted from them (not recorded which). The receptor set was obtained from an adult woman who had mild COVID-19 (a few samples of this study predate the infection). Cell type and time point are not known. The CDR3 runs from the conserved cysteine through the conserved F or W. Fields, in order: V gene, D gene, clone size, J gene, CDR3 DNA, CDR3 protein. D genes are given only for firm matches. Only some rows state a clone size, as once, few, many or a class for expanded clones.

V: TRBV27
D: .
size: .
J: TRBJ2-5
DNA: TGTGCCAGCAGTTTGCTCCCTCCAGGAACCGAAGAGACCCAGTACTTC
CDR3: CASSLLPPGTEETQYF

V: TRBV11-2
D: .
size: .
J: TRBJ2-7
DNA: TGTGCCAGCAGTTTGTACAGCGGGTACACCTACGAGCAGTACTTC
CDR3: CASSLYSGYTYEQYF

V: TRBV4-1
D: TRBD1
size: .
J: TRBJ2-6
DNA: TGCGCCAGCGGGACCGGGACAGCAGACTCTGGGGCCAACGTCCTGACTTTC
CDR3: CASGTGTADSGANVLTF

V: TRBV4-1
D: .
size: few
J: TRBJ2-7
DNA: TGCGCCAGCAGGTTCCTCCCGGACCGGGACGAGCAGTACTTC
CDR3: CASRFLPDRDEQYF

V: TRBV7-2
D: TRBD1
size: .
J: TRBJ1-2
DNA: TGTGCCAGCAGCCTATTATCTGGACAGGGAAGAAACTATGGCTACACCTTC
CDR3: CASSLLSGQGRNYGYTF

V: TRBV28
D: .
size: few
J: TRBJ2-5
DNA: TGTGCCAGCCATGACAGCGGCCAAGAGACCCAGTACTTC
CDR3: CASHDSGQETQYF

V: TRBV12-3/TRBV12-4
D: .
size: .
J: TRBJ1-2
DNA: TGTGCCAGCGGGAGAACTCTTTATGGCTACACCTTC
CDR3: CASGRTLYGYTF

V: TRBV5-1
D: .
size: once
J: TRBJ1-2
DNA: TGCGCCAGCAGCTCAAGCAACAGGAAGGAGGATGGCTACACCTTC
CDR3: CASSSSNRKEDGYTF

V: TRBV12-3/TRBV12-4
D: .
size: .
J: TRBJ2-1
DNA: TGTGCCAGCAGGACAGCGGCAACCACCTACAATGAGCAGTTCTTC
CDR3: CASRTAATTYNEQFF

V: TRBV5-1
D: .
size: .
J: TRBJ2-3
DNA: TGCGCCAGCAGCTTGGTAGGCCAGTCTAGCACAGATACGCAGTATTTT
CDR3: CASSLVGQSSTDTQYF